The clone carrying this T cell receptor (beta chain) was seen more than once but under ten times. These data belong to a study of blood T cell repertoires in COVID-19. Turning to the study itself: Italy, Spain and the United States were the sources of the convalescent and acute COVID-19 samples.

This table comes from immunoSEQ multiplex PCR, and its TCRdb copy is limited to in-frame clones, with some not included. This repertoire shows approximately 120,000 clones, approximately 74% found once; its top ten account for 4.5% to 6%. Seattle patient enrollment occurred during active infection, with longitudinal follow-up thereafter. Per the germline V gene, CDR1 is SGHRS and CDR2 is YFSETQ. The junction had 3 bases not matched to a gene; V was cut back by 2 bases and J by 10 bases. This CDR3 comprises 13 residues. The sequencing sample was made of peripheral blood. The sequence was collected from a man aged 80 or over with COVID-19, enrolled during active disease. The chain uses TRBV5-1 and TRBJ1-6, with 7 bases lining up with TRBD1. CDR3 amino acids: CASSFTGESPLHF. The CDR3 DNA follows: TGCGCCAGCAGCTTTACAGGGGAATCACCCCTCCACTTT.